The 17 T cell receptor beta chains listed next were all sequenced from one sample in a study of early T cells in non-severe SARS-CoV-2 infection. TCRdb itself ran the 5' RACE reads through MiXCR, one entry per CDR3 protein. The sample records about 42,000 distinct CDR3 sequences, about 6% being singletons. Here the sequenced sample was whole blood, taken at baseline. The source of these receptors is an adult who was a healthcare worker with PCR-confirmed SARS-CoV-2 infection or an uninfected control (not recorded which).

The rearrangement links TRBV6-1 to TRBJ1-2; D remains ambiguous. CDR3 size: 17 residues. The ends were cut back, 4 bases at V and 4 bases at J, with 22 bases in the middle. Germline V gene sequence: CDR1 MNHNS, CDR2 SASEGT. The CDR3 reads CASSVGALTLDVYGYTF. CDR3 nucleotide sequence: TGTGCCAGCAGTGTCGGAGCCTTGACCCTCGACGTCTATGGCTACACCTTC.

The chain links TRBV4-3 to TRBJ2-2, with D perhaps given as TRBD1 or TRBD2 (5 bases each). The germline CDR1 and CDR2 sequences are LGHNA and YSLEER. The length of the CDR3 is 15 residues. V lost 1 base and J 6 bases, leaving 12 bases between the germline ends. DNA of the CDR3: TGCGCCAGCAGCCAAGTTTTTGTGGGGGCCGGGGAGCTGTTTTTT. This sequence encodes CASSQVFVGAGELFF.

The gene calls are TRBV20-1 and TRBJ2-7, with a weak D call TRBD2 (5 bases). Germline CDR1 reads DFQATT; CDR2 reads SNEGSKA (reference sequence). The CDR3 consists of 10 residues. Between the trimmed V and J ends, which lost 3 bases and 7 bases, there was a span of 7 bases. CDR3 in DNA: TGCAGTGCTAGTACTAGGGAGCAGTACTTC. Translation: CSASTREQYF.

This clonotype was detected many times. The chain combines TRBV7-9 with TRBJ2-3; D gene unclear. The V end lost 4 bases, the J end lost 4 bases, and 6 bases lay between the germline ends. Germline CDR1 and CDR2: SEHNR and FQNEAQ (reference sequence). This CDR3 is built from 12 residues. The CDR3 region has the DNA TGTGCCAGCAGCTGGATCGCAGATACGCAGTATTTT. It translates to CASSWIADTQYF.

This clonotype was observed at least ten times. This chain joins TRBV10-3 and TRBJ2-1; D is unclear. CDR1 is ENHRY, CDR2 SYGVKD, per germline. This CDR3 is 16 amino acids long. Trimming shortened V by 5 bases and J by 0 bases, and 14 bases separated the two germline ends. CDR3 nucleotide sequence: TGTGCCATCAGTTCCCAGGCTCCGAGCTCCTACAATGAGCAGTTCTTC. Protein product: CAISSQAPSSYNEQFF.

This clonotype was counted many times. The chain is built from TRBV29-1 and TRBJ2-2, with TRBD1 as a possible D gene (6 bases). Trimming removed 5 bases from V and 4 bases from J, with 11 bases in between. CDR1 is SQVTM and CDR2 is ANQGSEA in the germline V gene. This CDR3 is 13 amino acids long. CDR3 in DNA: TGCAGCGTTAAAGGACAGAGCACCGGGGAGCTGTTTTTT. Its protein product is CSVKGQSTGELFF.

The chain joins TRBV3-1 to TRBJ1-1; D unclear. V lost 0 bases and J 1 base, leaving 12 bases between the germline ends. Germline V gene lookup returns CDR1 LGHDT and CDR2 YNNKEL (reference sequence). There are 16 residues in the CDR3. CDR3 loop: CASSQDGYVANTEAFF. The CDR3 DNA sequence: TGTGCCAGCAGCCAAGATGGGTACGTCGCGAACACTGAAGCTTTCTTT.

This clonotype was counted ten times or more. This chain uses TRBV2 with TRBJ2-5; tentative D call: TRBD1 (5 bases). V lost 8 bases to trimming and J lost 2 bases, with 12 bases between them. The CDR3 is 13 amino acids. Looked up from germline, CDR1 is SNHLY and CDR2 is FYNNEI. This chain's CDR3 is CASARRTQETQYF. The CDR3 DNA follows: TGTGCCAGCGCTCGCAGGACACAAGAGACCCAGTACTTC.

This clonotype was seen ten or more times. V is TRBV9 and J is TRBJ1-6; 7 bases agree with TRBD1. V lost 0 bases and J lost 10; bases outside the gene matches: 10. This CDR3 is built from 16 residues. Germline values: CDR1 SGDLS, CDR2 YYNGEE. The CDR3 region is CASSVELQGIGSPLHF. The CDR3 coding sequence is TGTGCCAGCAGCGTAGAGCTACAGGGGATCGGATCACCCCTCCACTTT.

This clonotype was observed many times. The V gene is TRBV20-1, the J gene TRBJ1-1, with TRBD1 matching 8 bases. This CDR3 region has 17 residues. V was pared by 0 bases and J by 2 bases, with 11 bases of the junction left unmatched. Germline V gene sequence: CDR1 DFQATT, CDR2 SNEGSKA (reference sequence). The CDR3 bases are TGCAGTGCTAGAGATTCGGACAGGGTGGGTGTAAACACTGAAGCTTTCTTT. Its protein is CSARDSDRVGVNTEAFF.

The chain employs TRBV7-2 and TRBJ1-3; perhaps TRBD1 as D (5 bases). Trimming removed 1 base at V and 9 bases at J, with 13 bases between. The CDR3 loop spans 14 amino acids. CDR1 and CDR2 from the germline V gene are SGHTA and FQGNSA. CDR3 nucleotides: TGTGCCAGCAGCTTAGACGGGGCGATTGGCACCATATATTTT. Protein sequence: CASSLDGAIGTIYF.

The sample holds a few counts of this clonotype. V usage is TRBV20-1 and J usage is TRBJ2-1; D may be TRBD2 (7 bases). CDR3 length equals 13 residues. V was trimmed by 3 bases and J by 10 bases, leaving 16 bases between them. CDR1 and CDR2 (germline): DFQATT, SNEGSKA (reference sequence). This CDR3 is CSASGGLYREQFF. DNA for the CDR3: TGCAGTGCTAGCGGGGGGCTCTACAGGGAGCAGTTCTTC.

This clonotype was recorded many times. The rearrangement uses TRBV12-3 or TRBV12-4 and TRBJ2-3; 14 bases are a match to TRBD2. The V segment lost 5 bases and the J segment 3 bases; nucleotides outside the gene matches: 4. This CDR3 has 16 amino acids. CDR3 sequence: CASSPRTSGGTDTQYF. The CDR3 DNA follows: TGTGCCAGCAGTCCTCGGACTAGCGGGGGGACAGATACGCAGTATTTT.

This clonotype was seen a few times. CDR3 DNA: TGTGCCAGCAGCCCCTCAGTTTCAGGGGCGGCCATTCAGTACTTC. Amino acids: CASSPSVSGAAIQYF. This sequence joins TRBV7-2 and TRBJ2-4; TRBD1 is a possible D gene (6 bases). The V and J ends lost 5 bases and 9 bases respectively, with 20 bases between them. The length of the CDR3 is 15 residues. Looked up from germline, CDR1 is SGHTA and CDR2 is FQGNSA.

This clonotype was detected ten times or more. The chain combines TRBV5-1 with TRBJ2-7; D may be TRBD1 (6 bases). This CDR3 is 13 amino acids long. Germline V gives CDR1 SGHRS, CDR2 YFSETQ. Trimming took 2 bases from V and 5 from J, leaving 11 bases between them. The CDR3 reads CASSLQGFDEQYF. CDR3 bases: TGCGCCAGCAGCTTACAGGGTTTCGACGAGCAGTACTTC.

This clonotype was recorded many times. The genes are TRBV12-3 or TRBV12-4 and TRBJ2-1, with D uncertain. Trimming shortened V by 7 bases and J by 10 bases, and 14 bases separated the two germline ends. CDR3 length: 12 amino acids. The CDR3 loop is CASTLGKGEQFF. The CDR3 DNA is TGTGCCAGCACTTTGGGAAAGGGCGAGCAGTTCTTC.

This clonotype was found many times. The chain combines TRBV5-1 with TRBJ2-5; D tentatively reads TRBD1 or TRBD2 (5 bases each). This CDR3 comprises 16 residues. V lost 0 bases to trimming and J lost 3 bases, with 15 bases between them. From germline, CDR1 is SGHRS and CDR2 YFSETQ. CDR3 protein: CASSLAVGRGEETQYF. CDR3 DNA: TGCGCCAGCAGCTTGGCGGTAGGGCGAGGGGAAGAGACCCAGTACTTC.